This paragraph reports one TCR beta chain. As yet, its antigen is unknown. Some clones are missing from TCRdb's copy, which holds only in-frame ones; the method was immunoSEQ multiplex PCR. Counted here are some 130,000 clones, approximately 95% occurring once; the ten biggest clones make up around 6.5%. Germline V gene sequence: CDR1 GTSNPN, CDR2 SVGIG (reference sequence). Trimming cost V 5 bases and J 4 bases, with 14 bases left between them. CDR3 length: 13 amino acids. The source of the sample is a study of T cell responses to AZD1222 COVID-19 vaccine. General observations from the study: The sample set comprised mostly white British donors with more females, and clonal diversity was possibly underestimated.

This sequence joins TRBV30 and TRBJ1-1, with a weak D call TRBD1 (6 bases). This TCR derives from an adult who received the AZD1222 COVID-19 vaccine. Here the sequenced sample was peripheral blood, taken 28 days after the second AZD1222 dose. The chain's CDR3 is CAWSGGASTEAFF. CDR3 bases: TGTGCCTGGTCTGGGGGCGCGAGCACTGAAGCTTTCTTT.